The 25 T cell receptor beta chains in this list originate from one sample, sequenced in a study of shared clonotypes between healthy human individuals. TCRdb's table, derived via immunoSEQ multiplex PCR, lists solely in-frame clones and lacks some. The data hold nearly 1,000,000 clones, with around 80% observed a single time. The specimen sequenced was memory CD4+ T cells sorted from blood. The subset was: CD45RA-negative fraction. All receptors derive from a man aged 18 to 29 in good health.

The chain has TRBV7-9 and TRBJ2-2, with no clear D. In germline, CDR1 is SEHNR, CDR2 FQNEAQ (reference sequence). The germline V and J ends were trimmed by 8 bases and 6 bases, with 7 bases remaining between them. CDR3 size: 11 residues. The CDR3 spells CASVASGELFF. The CDR3 DNA sequence: TGTGCCAGCGTGGCGTCCGGGGAGCTGTTTTTT.

The V call is TRBV30, the J call TRBJ1-1; 10 bases match TRBD1. The CDR3 is 15 amino acids. V lost 4 bases and J lost 1; bases outside the gene matches: 6. From germline, CDR1 is GTSNPN and CDR2 SVGIG (reference sequence). CDR3 amino acids: CAWTPGDRGNTEAFF. The CDR3 DNA reads as TGTGCCTGGACCCCAGGGGACAGGGGGAACACTGAAGCTTTCTTT.

CDR3 bases: TGTGCCAGCAGCTACCCCCGGGGGAGGGAGACCCAGTACTTC. Translation gives CASSYPRGRETQYF. J is TRBJ2-5 and V is TRBV7-9; D is possibly TRBD2 (6 bases). The CDR3 spans 14 residues. V dropped 4 bases and J dropped 5 bases, with 14 bases sitting between them. The germline V gene encodes CDR1 SEHNR and CDR2 FQNEAQ (reference sequence).

In its sample, this clone was seen a few times. V gene TRBV7-2 combines with J gene TRBJ2-1, with 7 bases identical to TRBD2. V gave up 5 bases and J gave up 3 bases; unmatched junction bases: 10. The CDR3 spans 16 residues. Germline-derived CDR1 and CDR2 are SGHTA and FQGNSA. The CDR3 bases are TGTGCCAGCAGCACAGCCCCTAGCGGTAACTACAATGAGCAGTTCTTC. Translating gives CASSTAPSGNYNEQFF.

The chain links TRBV30 to TRBJ1-4; a weak D match, TRBD1 (6 bases). CDR1 and CDR2 from the germline V gene are GTSNPN and SVGIG (reference sequence). V was trimmed by 0 bases and J by 5 bases, leaving 13 bases between them. This CDR3 comprises 15 residues. CDR3 bases: TGTGCCTGGAGTGTAGGGGGACGGACAAATGAAAAACTGTTTTTT. Amino acids: CAWSVGGRTNEKLFF.

J is TRBJ1-2 and V is TRBV30; D possibly corresponds to TRBD1 (6 bases). This CDR3 spans 15 amino acids. The V gene lost 2 bases and the J gene lost 5 bases, with 18 bases spanning the gap. Germline V lookup: CDR1 GTSNPN, CDR2 SVGIG (reference sequence). The DNA of the CDR3 is TGTGCCTGGAGTCATTCGGGGGGAGGGACATATGGCTACACCTTC. Translation gives CAWSHSGGGTYGYTF.

J is TRBJ2-5 and V is TRBV5-1; TRBD2 aligns across 11 bases. The CDR3 runs to 15 residues. The germline CDR1 and CDR2 sequences are SGHRS and YFSETQ. The V gene end was trimmed by 4 bases and the J gene end by 4 bases; junction bases not matched to a gene: 6. The CDR3 protein is CASSISGLAGETQYF. The CDR3 DNA is TGCGCCAGCAGCATATCAGGACTAGCGGGAGAGACCCAGTACTTC.

The chain uses TRBV2 and TRBJ1-1; D is unclear. The germline gives CDR1 SNHLY, CDR2 FYNNEI. Trimming pared 6 bases from V and 4 bases from J, leaving 15 bases between. The CDR3 totals 14 residues. As DNA, the CDR3 is TGTGCCAGCAGATTAGACACGCCGGGCACTGAAGCTTTCTTT. Its translation is CASRLDTPGTEAFF.

The chain carries TRBV6-6 and TRBJ2-7; 14 bases align to TRBD2. Germline V gene sequence: CDR1 MNHNY, CDR2 SVGAGI (reference sequence). The ends lost 5 bases at V and 6 bases at J; junction bases unmatched: 6. CDR3 length: 15 amino acids. CDR3 coding DNA: TGTGCCAGCAGTCTCGGGACTAGCGGGAGACGCGAGCAGTACTTC. Its translation: CASSLGTSGRREQYF.

The chain is built from TRBV6-6 and TRBJ2-5; unclear D gene. There are 10 residues in the CDR3. Trimming took off 7 bases at V and 5 bases at J, with 5 bases between the two ends. Germline-derived CDR1 and CDR2 are MNHNY and SVGAGI (reference sequence). CDR3 sequence (DNA): TGTGCCAGCAAAAGGGAGACCCAGTACTTC. It encodes CASKRETQYF.

DNA of the CDR3: TGTGCCAGCACTCACAGGACTAGCGGGGGGTCCGGGGAGCTGTTTTTT. This codes for CASTHRTSGGSGELFF. This chain connects TRBV2 to TRBJ2-2; 14 bases agree with TRBD2. Looked up from germline, CDR1 is SNHLY and CDR2 is FYNNEI. With 7 bases clipped from V and 6 bases from J, the junction kept 7 bases outside the gene matches. The CDR3 consists of 16 residues.

The chain combines TRBV6-6 with TRBJ2-7, with a weak D call TRBD2 (5 bases). The V gene lost 4 bases and the J gene lost 6 bases, with 13 bases spanning the gap. The germline V gene has CDR1 MNHNY and CDR2 SVGAGI (reference sequence). The CDR3 runs 13 residues. CDR3 in DNA: TGTGCCAGCAGTTTAGCAGAGGGATGCGAGCAGTACTTC. It is translated as CASSLAEGCEQYF.

V usage is TRBV27 and J usage is TRBJ2-7, with TRBD2 matching over 12 bases. V gave up 5 bases and J gave up 7 bases; unmatched junction bases: 12. The germline CDR1 and CDR2 sequences are MNHEY and SMNVEV (reference sequence). This CDR3 contains 16 residues. The CDR3 is CASSKIPGLAGSEQYF. DNA for the CDR3: TGTGCCAGCAGTAAAATCCCGGGACTAGCGGGTAGTGAGCAGTACTTC.

This sequence joins TRBV5-1 and TRBJ2-3; the match to TRBD2 covers 9 bases. V was clipped by 3 bases and J by 3 bases; unmatched bases: 8. This CDR3 is 16 amino acids long. CDR1 and CDR2 from the germline V gene are SGHRS and YFSETQ. This CDR3 reads CASSSQTGLATDTQYF. As DNA, the CDR3 is TGCGCCAGCAGCTCCCAAACAGGACTAGCGACAGATACGCAGTATTTT.

Note on this clone: Different DNA sequences within this sample yield the same CDR3. The rearrangement links TRBV30 to TRBJ1-4, with a weak D call TRBD1 (6 bases). In germline, CDR1 is GTSNPN, CDR2 SVGIG (reference sequence). V was pared by 3 bases and J by 4 bases, with 9 bases between. This CDR3 has 13 residues. The DNA of the CDR3 is TGTGCCTGGAGCGGACAGATTAATGAAAAACTGTTTTTT. This sequence encodes CAWSGQINEKLFF.

CDR3 sequence reads: CASSLMGQGGKLFF. The CDR3, as DNA: TGTGCCAGCAGTTTAATGGGACAGGGCGGAAAACTGTTTTTT. The chain is built from TRBV28 and TRBJ1-4, with 9 positions matching TRBD1. There are 14 residues in the CDR3. Looked up from germline, CDR1 is MDHEN and CDR2 is SYDVKM. V lost 2 bases to trimming and J lost 10 bases; unmatched junction nucleotides: 5.

The chain links TRBV7-8 to TRBJ1-1; TRBD1 agrees at 9 bases. Germline CDR1 SGHVS, CDR2 FQNEAQ. With 5 bases clipped from V and 9 bases from J, the junction kept 7 bases outside the gene matches. The CDR3 runs 13 residues. This CDR3 reads CASSLPGQGQAFF. DNA for the CDR3: TGTGCCAGCAGCCTCCCGGGACAGGGTCAAGCTTTCTTT.

This clone was counted between two and nine times. The chain joins TRBV5-1 to TRBJ1-1; D gene unclear. The germline gives CDR1 SGHRS, CDR2 YFSETQ. CDR3 size: 14 residues. Between the trimmed V and J ends, which lost 0 bases and 5 bases, there was a span of 11 bases. Here the CDR3 reads CASSLGSQKTEAFF. CDR3 nucleotides: TGCGCCAGCAGCTTGGGTTCCCAGAAAACTGAAGCTTTCTTT.

The chain is built from TRBV14 and TRBJ2-2; D is unresolved. Germline V gene lookup returns CDR1 SGHDN and CDR2 FVKESK. V lost 4 bases and J 4 bases, leaving 19 bases between the germline ends. The length of the CDR3 is 17 residues. Here the CDR3 DNA reads TGTGCCAGCAGCCTTTATAACAACGTCGGTGGCACCGGGGAGCTGTTTTTT. Its protein is CASSLYNNVGGTGELFF.

This chain links TRBV11-2 with TRBJ2-1; D perhaps matches TRBD2 (5 bases). There are 14 residues in the CDR3. CDR1 and CDR2 from the germline V gene are SGHAT and FQNNGV. V gave up 4 bases and J gave up 0 bases, with 7 bases separating them. The CDR3 nucleotides are TGTGCCAGCAGCTCGAGCGGCTCCTACAATGAGCAGTTCTTC. This codes for CASSSSGSYNEQFF.

CDR3 sequence reads: CASASSGFPTGELFF. In DNA form, the CDR3 reads TGTGCTAGTGCCAGTAGCGGGTTTCCCACCGGGGAGCTGTTTTTT. The rearrangement uses TRBV12-5 and TRBJ2-2; 7 bases line up with TRBD2. V lost 7 bases and J lost 4; bases outside the gene matches: 9. Germline assignment: CDR1 LGHNT and CDR2 FRNRAP. The CDR3 spans 15 residues.

This chain's CDR3 is CASSGLAGEYTGELFF. The CDR3, as DNA: TGTGCCAGCAGCGGACTAGCGGGAGAGTACACCGGGGAGCTGTTTTTT. The chain uses TRBV5-6 and TRBJ2-2; 13 nucleotides line up with TRBD2. CDR1 is SGHDT, CDR2 YYEEEE, per germline. J was trimmed by 3 bases and V by 4 bases; bases with no gene match: 3. CDR3 length: 16 residues.

The genes are TRBV27 and TRBJ2-7; D perhaps matches TRBD2 (6 bases). V gave up 6 bases and J gave up 2 bases, with 11 bases separating them. The germline gives CDR1 MNHEY, CDR2 SMNVEV (reference sequence). This CDR3 is built from 13 residues. CDR3 DNA: TGTGCCAGCAGCTCACTAGCCCCCTACGAGCAGTACTTC. Residues: CASSSLAPYEQYF.

The genes are TRBV18 and TRBJ1-1; D possibly corresponds to TRBD1 (5 bases). V lost 3 bases and J lost 1, with 15 bases in between. The CDR3 extends over 16 amino acids. Looked up from germline, CDR1 is KGHSH and CDR2 is LQKENI. The CDR3 loop is CASSPQHDRPNTEAFF. The CDR3 region has the DNA TGTGCCAGCTCACCCCAACACGACAGACCGAACACTGAAGCTTTCTTT. Together with reference TRBV18 and TRBJ1-1, the CDR3 gives the full variable domain: NAGVMQNPRHLVRRRGQEARLRCSPMKGHSHVYWYRQLPEEGLKFMVYLQKENIIDESGMPKERFSAEFPKEGPSILRIQQVVRGDSAAYFCASSPQHDRPNTEAFFGQGTRLTVV.

V usage is TRBV6-1 and J usage is TRBJ2-6; D assignment may be TRBD1 or TRBD2 (5 bases each). The germline CDR1 and CDR2 sequences are MNHNS and SASEGT. CDR3 length: 15 residues. Between the trimmed V and J ends, which lost 10 bases and 1 base, there was a span of 14 bases. The CDR3 DNA reads TGTGCCACCTCCTTTGGGGGTTCTGGGGCCAACGTCCTGACTTTC. Its protein is CATSFGGSGANVLTF.